The 28 T cell receptor beta chains given below trace back to one sample, sequenced in a study of tumor-infiltrating lymphocytes in primary liver carcinoma. DNA and RNA were both co-extracted from about 19-30 mg of bulk tissue that had not been sorted. Researchers generated TCR beta cDNA from around 0.55 ug of total RNA, relying on a constant-region primer. Each TCR beta library was derived from three nested multiplex PCR rounds that employed slightly modified ARM-PCR. Running 9 to 11 cycles apiece, the first two PCR rounds relied on TRBV1-TRBV30 forward primers together with a C-beta reverse primer. MiXCR was run by TCRdb on the multiplex PCR reads, yielding one entry per CDR3 protein. The data show some 22,000 distinct CDR3 sequences, approximately 71% seen once. Sequencing was done on a sample of liver tumor tissue from sampling region 5. Noted subset: tumor region T5, tumor centre. The source is a woman aged 30 to 39 with primary liver carcinoma and hepatitis B virus infection.

The genes are TRBV2 and TRBJ1-5, with D unresolved. CDR3 length: 13 residues. Trimming removed 5 bases from V and 5 bases from J, with 10 bases in between. From germline, CDR1 is SNHLY and CDR2 FYNNEI. The CDR3 DNA reads as TGTGCCAGCAGTATACGATCTGATCAGCCCCAGCATTTT. Its protein is CASSIRSDQPQHF.

The chain employs TRBV29-1 and TRBJ1-2, with unresolved D. Germline CDR1 SQVTM, CDR2 ANQGSEA. The CDR3 loop spans 11 amino acids. V lost 8 bases, J lost 8 bases, and 15 bases lay in between. CDR3 sequence reads: CSIAMGKGYTF. For the CDR3, the DNA is TGCAGCATTGCGATGGGGAAAGGCTACACCTTC.

J is TRBJ1-2 and V is TRBV10-3; D might be TRBD1 (5 bases). The V gene's germline CDR1 is ENHRY and CDR2 SYGVKD. The CDR3 consists of 15 residues. CDR3: CAIREDSGDGYGYTF. The CDR3 DNA sequence: TGTGCTATCCGTGAAGATTCGGGGGATGGCTATGGCTACACCTTC.

This clonotype has more than one count but fewer than ten. This sequence joins TRBV9 and TRBJ2-2, with 10 bases identical to TRBD2. The J segment lost 5 bases and the V segment lost 0 bases, leaving 10 bases of the junction unmatched. CDR1 SGDLS and CDR2 YYNGEE come from the germline V gene. The CDR3 is 18 residues long. CDR3 coding DNA: TGTGCCAGCAGCGTAGGTTTGCTAGCGGGAGCTGATACCGGGGAGCTGTTTTTT. It specifies CASSVGLLAGADTGELFF.

J is TRBJ2-3 and V is TRBV11-2, with 7 bases matching TRBD1. This CDR3 comprises 16 residues. The V gene's germline CDR1 is SGHAT and CDR2 FQNNGV. V lost 6 bases, J lost 15 bases, and 24 bases stayed unmatched. The CDR3 region is CASRRTRQGRGDTKYF. CDR3 sequence (DNA): TGTGCCAGCAGACGGACGCGACAGGGAAGGGGAGATACGAAATATTTT.

Details on this clonotype: An end of the junction does not agree with germline; a read error may underlie this. The chain carries TRBV6-1 and TRBJ1-1; D gene uncertain. Germline V gene lookup returns CDR1 MNHNS and CDR2 SASEGT. CDR3 length: 14 residues. CDR3 nucleotides: TGTGCCGGCAGTGAGTACTCCCCTTATACTGATGCTTTCTTT. Amino acid sequence: CAGSEYSPYTDAFF.

On this clonotype: At one of its ends the junction is not consistent with the germline gene, which may arise from a read error. The chain uses TRBV7-8 and TRBJ2-3, with D possibly TRBD2 on 5 matching bases. From germline, CDR1 is SGHVS and CDR2 FQNEAQ. This CDR3 is built from 17 residues. The CDR3 loop reads CAGSLAQARGPHDTQYF. In nucleotides, the CDR3 is TGTGCCGGCAGCTTAGCCCAAGCAAGAGGGCCACATGATACGCAGTATTTT.

The V and J genes are TRBV9 and TRBJ1-6; D not certain. Trimming shortened V by 4 bases and J by 4 bases, and 15 bases separated the two germline ends. The CDR3 is made up of 16 amino acids. Germline V gene data show CDR1 as SGDLS and CDR2 as YYNGEE. This CDR3 is CASSLAADPYNSPLHF. Here the CDR3 DNA reads TGTGCCAGCAGCTTAGCCGCGGACCCTTATAATTCACCCCTCCACTTT.

Remarks on this clonotype: The junction and the germline gene differ at one end; a read error may be behind it. The chain is built from TRBV11-2 and TRBJ2-3; TRBD2 is a possible D gene (5 bases). The CDR3 has 16 residues. Looked up from germline, CDR1 is SGHAT and CDR2 is FQNNGV. Here the CDR3 reads CTSSRTRPGSGDTQYF. The CDR3 region has the DNA TGTACCAGCAGCCGGACGCGACCGGGAAGTGGAGATACGCAGTATTTT.

Regarding this clonotype: The junction departs from the called germline gene at one end, perhaps through a read error. The chain is built from TRBV28 and TRBJ1-2; D is uncertain. This CDR3 spans 11 amino acids. Germline V gives CDR1 MDHEN, CDR2 SYDVKM. The CDR3 sequence is CVSSFELRYTF. The CDR3 DNA sequence: TGTGTCAGCAGTTTCGAGTTGAGGTACACCTTC.

Turning to this clonotype: A junction boundary mismatches the germline segment, possibly from a read error. This chain links TRBV10-3 with TRBJ1-3, with D hard to call. Per germline, CDR1 ENHRY and CDR2 SYGVKD. CDR3 length: 14 amino acids. DNA of the CDR3: TGTGACATTAGTGAGTCAGTTTCTGGAAACACCATATATTTC. It is translated as CDISESVSGNTIYF.

This chain links TRBV6-5 with TRBJ2-3; D may be TRBD2 (5 bases). The CDR3 is made up of 14 amino acids. Germline V gene lookup returns CDR1 MNHEY and CDR2 SVGAGI. Trimming took off 7 bases at V and 5 bases at J, with 16 bases between the two ends. The CDR3 DNA reads TGTGCCAGCAATGAAGCGGTAGTACAAGATACGCAGTATTTT. Translated: CASNEAVVQDTQYF.

This clonotype was found once. The junction and the germline gene differ at one end; a read error may be behind it. This chain joins TRBV11-2 and TRBJ1-2; D is unresolved. The V gene's germline CDR1 is SGHAT and CDR2 FQNNGV. The CDR3 loop spans 15 amino acids. In nucleotides, the CDR3 is TGCGCCAGCAGCCGCAGGAGGTGCGGGGACTATGGCTACACCTTC. Protein sequence: CASSRRRCGDYGYTF.

Turning to this clonotype: The CDR3 ends on some other residue instead of the conserved phenylalanine or tryptophan, so this is likely a read error. The chain carries TRBV10-3 and TRBJ2-1, with D perhaps matching TRBD1 (5 bases). CDR3 size: 14 residues. Trimming took off 5 bases at V and 8 bases at J, with 16 bases between the two ends. Germline-derived CDR1 and CDR2 are ENHRY and SYGVKD. The CDR3 protein is CAISPRATRDEQFL. The CDR3 bases are TGTGCCATCAGTCCCAGGGCGACCCGTGATGAGCAGTTCCTC.

Notes on this clonotype: One junction end disagrees with the germline gene, perhaps due to a read error. This chain uses TRBV11-3 with TRBJ1-1; D gene ambiguous. In germline, CDR1 is SGHNT, CDR2 YENEEA. CDR3 length: 12 residues. In nucleotides, the CDR3 is TGTGCCAGCGGGGAAGGGAACACTGAAGCTCTCTTT. The encoded protein is CASGEGNTEALF.

The rearrangement links TRBV20-1 to TRBJ2-3; D is unclear. With the DNA end fitting TRBJ1-5 better, the J assignment may be wrong. The CDR3 runs 14 residues. Germline CDR1 DFQATT, CDR2 SNEGSKA (reference sequence). CDR3 protein: CSATYGLVRSTQHF. The CDR3 DNA reads as TGCAGTGCTACTTACGGTTTAGTGAGGAGTACGCAGCATTTT.

Turning to this clonotype: One end of the junction is discordant with germline, which a read error may explain. J is TRBJ2-3 and V is TRBV5-6; TRBD1 matches at 7 bases. There are 16 residues in the CDR3. Germline V gene lookup returns CDR1 SGHDT and CDR2 YYEEEE. As DNA, the CDR3 is TGTGTCAGCAGCTTGACCGGGACAGTGAGCACAAATACGCAGTATTTT. Its protein is CVSSLTGTVSTNTQYF.

Remarks on this clonotype: A much larger clone is a single base away; this may be a read error. The genes are TRBV9 and TRBJ1-5; D is ambiguous. The CDR3 runs to 15 residues. CDR1 is SGDLS, CDR2 YYNGEE, per germline. The DNA of the CDR3 is TGTGCCAGCAGCGTAGAACGAGGGCAATTGCAGCCCAAGCATTTT. This sequence encodes CASSVERGQLQPKHF.

Regarding this clonotype: A read error may be the cause here, since a much bigger clone is one base away. This chain connects TRBV9 to TRBJ2-7; tentatively, D is TRBD1 (5 bases). Germline V gives CDR1 SGDLS, CDR2 YYNGEE. The CDR3 is 15 amino acids. V was pared by 0 bases and J by 3 bases, with 13 bases between. The CDR3 spells CASSVVDSFVYEQYF. Written as DNA, the CDR3 is TGTGCCAGCAGCGTAGTAGACAGCTTCGTCTACGAGCAGTACTTC. Together with reference TRBV9 and TRBJ2-7, the CDR3 gives the full variable domain: DSGVTQTPKHLITATGQRVTLRCSPRSGDLSVYWYQQSLDQGLQFLIQYYNGEERAKGNILERFSAQQFPDLHSELNLSSLELGDSALYFCASSVVDSFVYEQYFGPGTRLTVT.

As regards this clonotype: At one end, the junction sequence differs from germline, possibly due to a read error. The CDR3 region has the DNA TGCGCTAGCAGCCGTAGCCCCCTAGCGGGAGGTAGAGATACGCAGTATTTT. Amino acids: CASSRSPLAGGRDTQYF. The chain joins TRBV4-1 to TRBJ2-3, with 11 bases that match TRBD2. The V gene's germline CDR1 is MGHRA and CDR2 YSYEKL. The CDR3 consists of 17 residues.

The V call is TRBV11-1, the J call TRBJ2-5; a weak D match, TRBD1 (6 bases). From germline, CDR1 is SGHAT and CDR2 FQDESV (reference sequence). V shed 4 bases and J shed 10 bases, with 19 bases lying between them. The CDR3 spans 14 residues. CDR3 amino acids: CASSWAGDTGVQYF. CDR3 in DNA: TGTGCCAGCAGCTGGGCAGGGGACACTGGGGTCCAGTACTTC.

This clonotype was seen a few times. The genes are TRBV11-2 and TRBJ2-1, with D possibly TRBD2 on 5 matching bases. Germline CDR1 is SGHAT and CDR2 is FQNNGV. CDR3 size: 16 residues. V lost 6 bases and J 6 bases, leaving 21 bases between the germline ends. This CDR3 reads CASRVTSERAGNEQFF. For the CDR3, the DNA is TGTGCCAGCAGGGTTACAAGCGAGAGGGCTGGCAATGAGCAGTTCTTC. Variable domain in full (rest from reference TRBV11-2 and TRBJ2-1): EAGVAQSPRYKIIEKRQSVAFWCNPISGHATLYWYQQILGQGPKLLIQFQNNGVVDDSQLPKDRFSAERLKGVDSTLKIQPAKLEDSAVYLCASRVTSERAGNEQFFGPGTRLTVL.

The V and J genes are TRBV7-9 and TRBJ2-7; D perhaps matches TRBD1 (6 bases). The germline V gene has CDR1 SEHNR and CDR2 FQNEAQ (reference sequence). The CDR3 extends over 14 amino acids. The V gene lost 7 bases and the J gene lost 2 bases, with 15 bases spanning the gap. CDR3 protein: CASNLGHAPYEQYF. The CDR3 bases are TGTGCCAGCAACTTGGGACATGCCCCCTACGAGCAGTACTTC.

By sample fraction, this clonotype is medium-sized. The rearrangement links TRBV7-8 to TRBJ2-2; 8 positions agree with TRBD2. The junction had 10 bases not matched to a gene; V was cut back by 9 bases and J by 4 bases. Germline loops: CDR1 SGHVS, CDR2 FQNEAQ. The CDR3 covers 15 residues. CDR3 residues: CASRRAGGVTGELFF. CDR3 DNA: TGTGCCAGTAGGAGGGCGGGAGGAGTCACCGGGGAGCTGTTTTTT.

Concerning this clonotype itself: The germline gene is not matched at one end of the junction; a read error may be the cause. The chain is built from TRBV11-1 and TRBJ2-2; TRBD2 agrees at 7 bases. This CDR3 has 16 residues. The germline V gene encodes CDR1 SGHAT and CDR2 FQDESV (reference sequence). CDR3: CANSRVMAGVPGQLFF. The CDR3 bases are TGTGCCAACAGCAGGGTTATGGCGGGAGTGCCCGGGCAGCTGTTTTTT.

As for this clonotype: A junction end diverges from the germline sequence, so it may reflect a read error. The V call is TRBV11-2, the J call TRBJ2-1; 9 nucleotides align to TRBD1. CDR1 is SGHAT and CDR2 is FQNNGV in the germline V gene. The CDR3 covers 21 residues. The CDR3 sequence is CVSNLEQGARRERGHYNELFF. The CDR3 DNA reads TGTGTCAGCAACTTAGAACAGGGGGCGAGGCGGGAGAGGGGGCACTACAATGAGCTGTTCTTT.

At least ten counts were recorded for this clonotype. V gene TRBV9 combines with J gene TRBJ1-6; D gene unclear. The V gene's germline CDR1 is SGDLS and CDR2 YYNGEE. V lost 3 bases to trimming and J lost 7 bases, with 14 bases between them. The CDR3 covers 15 residues. The CDR3 loop is CASSAGSSINSPLHF. The CDR3 coding sequence is TGTGCCAGCAGCGCCGGGTCGTCCATAAATTCACCCCTCCACTTT.

This clonotype was seen a single time. Since a much larger clone is just one base distant, this may be a read error. Likely a read error: the CDR3 ends without its conserved phenylalanine or tryptophan. The chain employs TRBV5-1 and TRBJ2-7; TRBD1 matches 7 bases. Per the germline V gene, CDR1 is SGHRS and CDR2 is YFSETQ. This CDR3 is built from 16 residues. The CDR3 region is CASNLGHRDSSYEQYL. CDR3 DNA: TGCGCCAGCAACTTGGGACACCGGGACAGTTCCTACGAGCAGTACCTC.